Listed below are T cell receptor beta chains from one sample, sequenced in a study of blood T cell repertoires in COVID-19. Only in-frame clones appear in the TCRdb table, and some are missing; sequencing was by immunoSEQ multiplex PCR. This table holds about 370,000 clones, 75% to 90% found once. Sequenced input: PBMCs or T cells enriched from blood (not recorded which). Receptors originate from a man younger than 35 who had recovered from COVID-19. Each CDR3 is given with its conserved first and last residue. The order of the fields is clone size, D gene, V gene, J gene, CDR3 protein, CDR3 DNA. The D gene is left open where the match is weak. Clone size is given for some rows only: seen once, a few or many times, or a class if the clone is expanded.

clone size: few; D gene: -; V gene: TRBV7-2; J gene: TRBJ1-3; CDR3 protein: CASSPPGGFRNTIYF; CDR3 DNA: TGTGCCAGCAGCCCCCCGGGGGGCTTCAGAAACACCATATATTTT
clone size: -; D gene: TRBD2; V gene: TRBV5-4; J gene: TRBJ2-2; CDR3 protein: CASSPPGLGTNTGELFF; CDR3 DNA: TGTGCCAGCAGCCCACCGGGACTAGGAACGAACACCGGGGAGCTGTTTTTT
clone size: -; D gene: -; V gene: TRBV21-1; J gene: TRBJ1-3; CDR3 protein: CASSKGGGTGNTIYF; CDR3 DNA: TGTGCCAGCAGCAAAGGGGGGGGCACTGGAAACACCATATATTTT
clone size: once; D gene: TRBD1; V gene: TRBV28; J gene: TRBJ1-1; CDR3 protein: CASSLFGGTGDTEAFF; CDR3 DNA: TGTGCCAGCAGTTTATTCGGGGGGACAGGGGACACTGAAGCTTTCTTT
clone size: -; D gene: -; V gene: TRBV28; J gene: TRBJ2-7; CDR3 protein: CASSLGTGREQYF; CDR3 DNA: TGTGCCAGCAGTTTAGGGACTGGAAGGGAGCAGTACTTC
clone size: -; D gene: TRBD1; V gene: TRBV29-1; J gene: TRBJ1-2; CDR3 protein: CSVEPTGEYGYTF; CDR3 DNA: TGCAGCGTCGAACCAACAGGGGAGTATGGCTACACCTTC
clone size: -; D gene: -; V gene: TRBV5-8; J gene: TRBJ1-5; CDR3 protein: CASSLRPAGQPQHF; CDR3 DNA: TGTGCCAGCAGCTTGAGGCCCGCGGGGCAGCCCCAGCATTTT
clone size: -; D gene: TRBD2; V gene: TRBV5-4; J gene: TRBJ2-3; CDR3 protein: CASSLVAGADTQYF; CDR3 DNA: TGTGCCAGCAGCTTGGTAGCGGGAGCAGATACGCAGTATTTT
clone size: -; D gene: -; V gene: TRBV11-3; J gene: TRBJ2-3; CDR3 protein: CASSSGGRGTQYF; CDR3 DNA: TGTGCCAGCAGCTCGGGGGGCAGGGGTACGCAGTATTTT
clone size: -; D gene: TRBD1; V gene: TRBV28; J gene: TRBJ1-2; CDR3 protein: CASSSRTGFYGYTF; CDR3 DNA: TGTGCCAGCAGTTCCCGGACAGGGTTCTATGGCTACACCTTC
clone size: -; D gene: TRBD2; V gene: TRBV5-1; J gene: TRBJ2-3; CDR3 protein: CASSFKRGGMDTQYF; CDR3 DNA: TGCGCCAGCAGCTTCAAGCGGGGGGGCATGGATACGCAGTATTTT
clone size: -; D gene: TRBD2; V gene: TRBV9; J gene: TRBJ2-7; CDR3 protein: CASSVAGRALGEQYF; CDR3 DNA: TGTGCCAGCAGCGTAGCCGGGAGGGCCCTAGGAGAGCAGTACTTC
clone size: -; D gene: -; V gene: TRBV19; J gene: TRBJ1-1; CDR3 protein: CASSIRGSNTEAFF; CDR3 DNA: TGTGCCAGTAGTATACGAGGCTCGAACACTGAAGCTTTCTTT
clone size: few; D gene: -; V gene: TRBV2; J gene: TRBJ2-1; CDR3 protein: CASIRDSHFYNEQFF; CDR3 DNA: TGTGCCAGCATAAGGGACTCCCATTTCTACAATGAGCAGTTCTTC
clone size: once; D gene: TRBD2; V gene: TRBV15; J gene: TRBJ2-2; CDR3 protein: CATSREEGGVFF; CDR3 DNA: TGTGCCACCAGCAGAGAAGAGGGAGGGGTGTTTTTT
clone size: -; D gene: TRBD2; V gene: TRBV7-2; J gene: TRBJ2-7; CDR3 protein: CASSSRTSGIYEQYF; CDR3 DNA: TGTGCCAGCAGCTCCCGGACTAGCGGAATCTACGAGCAGTACTTC
clone size: -; D gene: TRBD2; V gene: TRBV19; J gene: TRBJ2-7; CDR3 protein: CATAGGTSGPSSYEQYF; CDR3 DNA: TGTGCCACTGCTGGAGGGACTAGCGGGCCAAGCTCCTACGAGCAGTACTTC
clone size: -; D gene: TRBD1; V gene: TRBV4-2; J gene: TRBJ2-1; CDR3 protein: CASSQTPGQGRNEQFF; CDR3 DNA: TGTGCCAGCAGCCAAACACCGGGACAGGGAAGGAATGAGCAGTTCTTC
clone size: -; D gene: TRBD1; V gene: TRBV9; J gene: TRBJ2-1; CDR3 protein: CASSVRPGTGSGEQFF; CDR3 DNA: TGTGCCAGCAGCGTACGTCCCGGGACAGGCTCGGGCGAGCAGTTCTTC
clone size: -; D gene: -; V gene: TRBV30; J gene: TRBJ1-5; CDR3 protein: CACSGAHNQPQHF; CDR3 DNA: TGTGCCTGCTCAGGGGCCCACAATCAGCCCCAGCATTTT
clone size: -; D gene: -; V gene: TRBV9; J gene: TRBJ2-1; CDR3 protein: CASSDLGVGAQFF; CDR3 DNA: TGTGCCAGCAGCGACCTTGGGGTAGGGGCGCAGTTCTTC
clone size: medium-sized; D gene: -; V gene: TRBV4-2; J gene: TRBJ2-3; CDR3 protein: CASSQEGGFPDTQYF; CDR3 DNA: TGTGCCAGCAGCCAAGAAGGCGGCTTCCCAGATACGCAGTATTTT
clone size: -; D gene: TRBD1; V gene: TRBV28; J gene: TRBJ2-7; CDR3 protein: CASSSTGTGSREQYF; CDR3 DNA: TGTGCCAGCAGTTCAACCGGGACAGGCTCTCGCGAGCAGTACTTC
clone size: -; D gene: -; V gene: TRBV3-1/TRBV3-2; J gene: TRBJ2-1; CDR3 protein: CASSPTGPPSTFF; CDR3 DNA: TGTGCCAGCAGCCCGACGGGCCCACCTAGCACGTTCTTC
clone size: -; D gene: TRBD1; V gene: TRBV18; J gene: TRBJ2-5; CDR3 protein: CASSTGGETQYF; CDR3 DNA: TGTGCCAGCTCGACAGGGGGGGAGACCCAGTACTTC
clone size: once; D gene: TRBD1; V gene: TRBV6-6; J gene: TRBJ1-4; CDR3 protein: CASRDRGNEKLFF; CDR3 DNA: TGTGCCAGCCGGGACAGGGGTAATGAAAAACTGTTTTTT
clone size: -; D gene: TRBD1; V gene: TRBV13; J gene: TRBJ1-2; CDR3 protein: CASSRQGSSDGYTF; CDR3 DNA: TGTGCCAGCAGCCGACAGGGGAGCTCTGATGGCTACACCTTC
clone size: -; D gene: -; V gene: TRBV2; J gene: TRBJ2-7; CDR3 protein: CASSLDGGHEQYF; CDR3 DNA: TGTGCCAGCAGTTTGGACGGAGGGCACGAGCAGTACTTC
clone size: once; D gene: TRBD2; V gene: TRBV19; J gene: TRBJ2-1; CDR3 protein: CASSIGLAGGNEQFF; CDR3 DNA: TGTGCCAGTAGTATCGGACTAGCGGGAGGGAATGAGCAGTTCTTC
clone size: once; D gene: -; V gene: TRBV28; J gene: TRBJ2-2; CDR3 protein: CATAENTGELFF; CDR3 DNA: TGCGCCACGGCGGAGAACACCGGGGAGCTGTTTTTT
clone size: once; D gene: -; V gene: TRBV4-1; J gene: TRBJ2-7; CDR3 protein: CASSQATGETYEQYF; CDR3 DNA: TGCGCCAGCAGCCAAGCTACGGGGGAAACCTACGAGCAGTACTTC
clone size: -; D gene: TRBD2; V gene: TRBV4-2; J gene: TRBJ2-1; CDR3 protein: CASSQDISGTPYNEQFF; CDR3 DNA: TGTGCCAGCAGCCAAGATATTAGCGGGACCCCTTACAATGAGCAGTTCTTC
clone size: -; D gene: TRBD1; V gene: TRBV7-9; J gene: TRBJ2-1; CDR3 protein: CASSPSGTVRLGQFF; CDR3 DNA: TGTGCCAGCAGCCCCAGTGGGACAGTGCGGCTAGGGCAGTTCTTC
clone size: -; D gene: -; V gene: TRBV15; J gene: TRBJ2-3; CDR3 protein: CATSRDDGPDTQYF; CDR3 DNA: TGTGCCACCAGCAGAGACGATGGGCCAGATACGCAGTATTTT
clone size: -; D gene: TRBD1; V gene: TRBV7-9; J gene: TRBJ1-1; CDR3 protein: CASSFGTGVRGEAFF; CDR3 DNA: TGTGCCAGCAGCTTTGGGACAGGGGTCCGGGGTGAAGCTTTCTTT
clone size: -; D gene: -; V gene: TRBV6-1; J gene: TRBJ2-1; CDR3 protein: CASSEIVGTSRNEQFF; CDR3 DNA: TGTGCCAGCAGTGAAATTGTAGGGACATCTAGAAATGAGCAGTTCTTC
clone size: -; D gene: TRBD2; V gene: TRBV7-3; J gene: TRBJ2-3; CDR3 protein: CASSYGAGDTDTQYF; CDR3 DNA: TGTGCCAGCAGCTACGGAGCGGGAGACACAGATACGCAGTATTTT
clone size: -; D gene: -; V gene: TRBV9; J gene: TRBJ2-5; CDR3 protein: CASSLVDRAGGETQYF; CDR3 DNA: TGTGCCAGCAGCCTAGTCGACCGGGCCGGGGGAGAGACCCAGTACTTC
clone size: -; D gene: TRBD2; V gene: TRBV9; J gene: TRBJ2-1; CDR3 protein: CASSVRTSGGMNEQFF; CDR3 DNA: TGTGCCAGCAGCGTGAGGACTAGCGGGGGGATGAATGAGCAGTTCTTC
clone size: -; D gene: TRBD1; V gene: TRBV14; J gene: TRBJ1-1; CDR3 protein: CASSRPGQEAFF; CDR3 DNA: TGTGCCAGCAGCCGGCCGGGACAGGAAGCTTTCTTT
clone size: -; D gene: TRBD2; V gene: TRBV5-1; J gene: TRBJ2-5; CDR3 protein: CASSSSVGGGPSETQYF; CDR3 DNA: TGCGCCAGCAGCTCTTCGGTGGGCGGGGGGCCATCCGAGACCCAGTACTTC
clone size: -; D gene: TRBD1; V gene: TRBV15; J gene: TRBJ1-6; CDR3 protein: CATSSDRGVSPLHF; CDR3 DNA: TGTGCCACCAGCAGTGACAGGGGAGTTTCACCCCTCCACTTT
clone size: -; D gene: -; V gene: TRBV27; J gene: TRBJ1-1; CDR3 protein: CASSLLGANTEAFF; CDR3 DNA: TGTGCCAGCAGTTTATTAGGGGCGAACACTGAAGCTTTCTTT
clone size: -; D gene: TRBD1; V gene: TRBV9; J gene: TRBJ2-3; CDR3 protein: CASSVPRGDRVTDTQYF; CDR3 DNA: TGTGCCAGCAGCGTGCCACGGGGGGACAGGGTCACAGATACGCAGTATTTT
clone size: -; D gene: TRBD1; V gene: TRBV28; J gene: TRBJ1-1; CDR3 protein: CASNEHRGNTEAFF; CDR3 DNA: TGTGCCAGCAATGAACACAGGGGGAACACTGAAGCTTTCTTT
clone size: -; D gene: -; V gene: TRBV6-4; J gene: TRBJ2-1; CDR3 protein: CASSRAGSSYNEQFF; CDR3 DNA: TGTGCCAGCAGTCGAGCGGGCAGCTCCTACAATGAGCAGTTCTTC
clone size: -; D gene: -; V gene: TRBV6-5; J gene: TRBJ2-1; CDR3 protein: CASSFLGANEQFF; CDR3 DNA: TGTGCCAGCAGCTTCCTAGGCGCGAATGAGCAGTTCTTC
clone size: -; D gene: -; V gene: TRBV4-1; J gene: TRBJ1-5; CDR3 protein: CASSQAEAGQPQHF; CDR3 DNA: TGCGCCAGCAGCCAAGCAGAGGCAGGGCAGCCCCAGCATTTT
clone size: -; D gene: -; V gene: TRBV18; J gene: TRBJ1-4; CDR3 protein: CASSLSNGEGDEKLFF; CDR3 DNA: TGTGCCAGCTCACTCTCAAACGGAGAGGGGGATGAAAAACTGTTTTTT
clone size: -; D gene: -; V gene: TRBV3-1/TRBV3-2; J gene: TRBJ2-3; CDR3 protein: CASSRRQRPDTQYF; CDR3 DNA: TGTGCCAGCAGCCGCCGACAGCGACCAGATACGCAGTATTTT
clone size: -; D gene: -; V gene: TRBV29-1; J gene: TRBJ1-1; CDR3 protein: CSGTIGGDTEAFF; CDR3 DNA: TGCAGCGGTACGATCGGGGGAGACACTGAAGCTTTCTTT
clone size: -; D gene: -; V gene: TRBV14; J gene: TRBJ2-6; CDR3 protein: CASSYGAGANVLTF; CDR3 DNA: TGTGCCAGCAGTTATGGAGCTGGGGCCAACGTCCTGACTTTC
clone size: -; D gene: -; V gene: TRBV29-1; J gene: TRBJ2-7; CDR3 protein: CSVASGEGDEQYF; CDR3 DNA: TGCAGCGTTGCTTCGGGGGAGGGGGACGAGCAGTACTTC
clone size: -; D gene: -; V gene: TRBV5-1; J gene: TRBJ1-3; CDR3 protein: CASSLIQGNTIYF; CDR3 DNA: TGCGCCAGCAGCTTGATCCAGGGAAACACCATATATTTT